This TCR beta chain is drawn from a study of human T cells and chemical hapten exposure. V lost 7 bases and J lost 5; bases outside the gene matches: 9. The CDR3 has 14 amino acids. The germline gives CDR1 DFQATT, CDR2 SNEGSKA (reference sequence). Time point noted: patch test 1, 2 weeks after DPC sensitization. As to treatment: therapeutic diphenylcyclopropenone sensitization with weekly scalp DPC. At every patch-test visit, blood was drawn before the patch test was applied. TCRdb ran MiXCR on the RACE reads and lists one entry per CDR3 protein. This sample has more than 150,000 distinct CDR3 sequences; roughly 15% occur once, and the top ten carry 1.5% to 2%.

The sample was whole blood, taken in connection with sensitization to the hapten diphenylcyclopropenone (DPC). The rearrangement uses TRBV20-1 and TRBJ2-1; 9 positions match TRBD1. The source of this sequence is a woman under 40 with alopecia areata. Some clones in this sample may be carry-over from other donors' samples. The DNA for the CDR3 is TGCAGTGTTATAGGGACAGGGAATAACAATGAGCAGTTCTTC. Amino acids: CSVIGTGNNNEQFF.